This entry lists 29 T cell receptor beta chains sequenced from one sample in a study of blood T cell repertoires in COVID-19. Measured with immunoSEQ multiplex PCR; TCRdb has only the in-frame clones, and not every one. The table includes under 200,000 clones, about four fifths detected once. The sequenced sample was peripheral blood. The source of these receptors is a human donor with acute or convalescent COVID-19. The donor label of this sample is uncertain.

The rearrangement joins TRBV2 to TRBJ1-5; D unclear. Trimming left V 4 bases short and J 4 bases short, with 8 bases between. CDR1 and CDR2 from the germline V gene are SNHLY and FYNNEI. This CDR3 region has 13 residues. In DNA form, the CDR3 reads TGTGCCAGCAGTGTAGGGAGGAATCAGCCCCAGCATTTT. Translated: CASSVGRNQPQHF.

The J gene is TRBJ1-5, the V gene TRBV19, with 10 bases identical to TRBD1. The CDR3 sequence is 16 residues long. Germline V lookup: CDR1 LNHDA, CDR2 SQIVND (reference sequence). The J segment lost 4 bases and the V segment lost 5 bases, leaving 8 bases of the junction unmatched. As DNA, the CDR3 is TGTGCCAGTAGTCTCCTTGGACAGGGGGAGAATCAGCCCCAGCATTTT. Translated, it gives CASSLLGQGENQPQHF.

This clone turned up a few times. The chain combines TRBV5-1 with TRBJ2-7; TRBD2 might be the D (6 bases). The CDR3 runs to 14 residues. V lost 2 bases, J lost 3 bases, and 12 bases lay in between. The germline V gene encodes CDR1 SGHRS and CDR2 YFSETQ. In DNA, the CDR3 is TGCGCCAGCAGCTTCCGGGGGAAGGACTACGAGCAGTACTTC. Residues: CASSFRGKDYEQYF.

CDR3 amino acids: CASGTGTYQPQHF. CDR3 coding DNA: TGTGCCAGTGGAACAGGCACCTATCAGCCCCAGCATTTT. J is TRBJ1-5 and V is TRBV19, with TRBD1 as a possible D gene (5 bases). Germline V CDR1 and CDR2: LNHDA, SQIVND (reference sequence). Trimming removed 8 bases from V and 5 bases from J, with 13 bases in between. The CDR3 is 13 amino acids. Drawing the rest from reference TRBV19 and TRBJ1-5, the complete variable domain is DGGITQSPKYLFRKEGQNVTLSCEQNLNHDAMYWYRQDPGQGLRLIYYSQIVNDFQKGDIAEGYSVSREKKESFPLTVTSAQKNPTAFYLCASGTGTYQPQHFGDGTRLSIL.

The chain uses TRBV3-1 (or the pseudogene TRBV3-2) and TRBJ2-7; 10 nucleotides agree with TRBD2. Germline CDR1 is LGHDT and CDR2 is YNNKEL (reference sequence). The CDR3 is 15 amino acids. V lost 1 base and J lost 2; bases outside the gene matches: 2. The CDR3 protein is CASSQVLAGAYEQYF. The CDR3 region has the DNA TGTGCCAGCAGCCAAGTGCTAGCGGGGGCCTACGAGCAGTACTTC.

This chain joins TRBV5-1 and TRBJ2-4; possibly TRBD1 for D (6 bases). Germline V lookup: CDR1 SGHRS, CDR2 YFSETQ. The CDR3 sequence is 14 residues long. The V and J ends lost 4 bases and 7 bases respectively, with 15 bases between them. The CDR3 spells CASSDAGARNIQYF. The CDR3 region has the DNA TGCGCCAGCAGCGATGCAGGGGCGCGGAACATTCAGTACTTC.

V is TRBV4-2 and J is TRBJ1-3; no clear D. V lost 2 bases to trimming and J lost 0 bases, with 11 bases between them. Germline-derived CDR1 and CDR2 are LGHNA and YNFKEQ. The CDR3 consists of 16 residues. CDR3 sequence reads: CASSQHSLRSGNTIYF. CDR3 DNA: TGTGCCAGCAGCCAACATAGTCTGCGCTCTGGAAACACCATATATTTT.

This sequence joins TRBV18 and TRBJ2-7; the match to TRBD1 covers 8 bases. Per germline, CDR1 KGHSH and CDR2 LQKENI. Trimming removed 6 bases from V and 4 bases from J; junction bases left unmatched: 8. The CDR3 totals 14 residues. CDR3 DNA sequence: TGTGCCAGCTCCCCCGGACAGGGAAGATACGAGCAGTACTTC. Translated: CASSPGQGRYEQYF.

The chain joins TRBV30 to TRBJ2-6; 7 bases agree with TRBD1. Per germline, CDR1 GTSNPN and CDR2 SVGIG (reference sequence). This CDR3 region has 15 residues. The trim removed 5 bases at V and 1 base at J, leaving 5 bases unmatched. CDR3 sequence (DNA): TGTGCCTGGTTTGACAGGGCGTCTGGGGCCAACGTCCTGACTTTC. Encoded protein: CAWFDRASGANVLTF.

The V call is TRBV11-2, the J call TRBJ2-3, with 8 nucleotides matching TRBD1. The CDR3 has 15 residues. J gave up 4 bases and V 4 bases, and 7 bases lay outside the gene matches. CDR1 SGHAT and CDR2 FQNNGV come from the germline V gene. The CDR3 reads CASSSRGLGSDTQYF. In nucleotides, the CDR3 is TGTGCCAGCAGCTCCAGGGGGCTGGGATCAGATACGCAGTATTTT. Full variable domain (remainder filled in from reference TRBV11-2 and TRBJ2-3): EAGVAQSPRYKIIEKRQSVAFWCNPISGHATLYWYQQILGQGPKLLIQFQNNGVVDDSQLPKDRFSAERLKGVDSTLKIQPAKLEDSAVYLCASSSRGLGSDTQYFGPGTRLTVL.

This clone appeared a few times. This chain links TRBV19 with TRBJ2-7; 7 bases are shared with TRBD1. The CDR3 is made up of 14 amino acids. The germline V gene encodes CDR1 LNHDA and CDR2 SQIVND (reference sequence). Losses at the gene ends were 3 bases for V and 5 bases for J; bases not matched to a gene: 7. The DNA of the CDR3 is TGTGCCAGTAGTATTTATACAGGGGTGAACGAGCAGTACTTC. Protein: CASSIYTGVNEQYF.

The genes are TRBV6-5 and TRBJ1-1, with D perhaps matching TRBD1 (6 bases). Germline loops: CDR1 MNHEY, CDR2 SVGAGI. The length of the CDR3 is 14 residues. The V end lost 7 bases, the J end lost 4 bases, and 16 bases lay between the germline ends. DNA for the CDR3: TGTGCCAGCAACTGGAAGGGGGATAGCACTGAAGCTTTCTTT. As protein: CASNWKGDSTEAFF.

The V and J genes are TRBV5-1 and TRBJ2-1, with D perhaps matching TRBD2 (6 bases). With 0 bases removed from V and 7 bases from J, the gap between germline ends came to 17 bases. Germline values: CDR1 SGHRS, CDR2 YFSETQ. The CDR3 length is 16 residues. The CDR3 here is CASSLGPGVSANEQFF. The DNA of the CDR3 is TGCGCCAGCAGCTTGGGCCCGGGGGTCTCTGCTAATGAGCAGTTCTTC.

The V and J genes are TRBV10-3 and TRBJ2-1, with 12 nucleotides matching TRBD2. The CDR3 covers 15 residues. CDR1 ENHRY and CDR2 SYGVKD come from the germline V gene. Trimming cost V 5 bases and J 7 bases; bases outside gene matches: 6. This chain's CDR3 is CAISTTSGSKNEQFF. The CDR3 DNA sequence: TGTGCCATCAGTACGACTAGCGGGAGTAAGAATGAGCAGTTCTTC.

The chain combines TRBV30 with TRBJ1-4, with D unresolved. V was trimmed by 2 bases and J by 7 bases, leaving 14 bases between them. This CDR3 contains 14 residues. The germline V gene encodes CDR1 GTSNPN and CDR2 SVGIG (reference sequence). CDR3 sequence (DNA): TGTGCCTGGAGTTTGACTCGGTTCGGTGAAAAACTGTTTTTT. This sequence encodes CAWSLTRFGEKLFF.

V and J are TRBV6-5 and TRBJ1-5, with 9 bases identical to TRBD1. The CDR3 runs 15 residues. Germline lookup yields CDR1 MNHEY and CDR2 SVGAGI. V lost 6 bases, J lost 2 bases, and 5 bases stayed unmatched. CDR3 protein: CASSGQGLGNQPQHF. The CDR3 DNA is TGTGCCAGCAGCGGACAGGGGTTGGGCAATCAGCCCCAGCATTTT.

The chain carries TRBV7-5 and TRBJ1-5. TRBV7-5 is a pseudogene. The CDR3 length is 15 residues. DNA of the CDR3: TGTGTCAGAAGCTACGGTGATTATAGCAATCAGCCCCAGCATTTT. Its translation: CVRSYGDYSNQPQHF.

The chain employs TRBV19 and TRBJ1-4; 7 bases are shared with TRBD1. Germline loops: CDR1 LNHDA, CDR2 SQIVND (reference sequence). This CDR3 has 14 amino acids. Trimming cost V 7 bases and J 6 bases; bases outside gene matches: 8. DNA of the CDR3: TGTGCCAGTAATAACCGGGACAGCGATGAAAAACTGTTTTTT. Its protein product is CASNNRDSDEKLFF. The full variable domain, with the rest looked up from reference TRBV19 and TRBJ1-4, is DGGITQSPKYLFRKEGQNVTLSCEQNLNHDAMYWYRQDPGQGLRLIYYSQIVNDFQKGDIAEGYSVSREKKESFPLTVTSAQKNPTAFYLCASNNRDSDEKLFFGSGTQLSVL.

The V and J genes are TRBV6-5 and TRBJ2-7, with 12 bases aligning to TRBD1. The CDR3 is 14 residues long. V trimming: 10 bases; J trimming: 4 bases; junction bases outside the gene matches: 8. Germline V gene sequence: CDR1 MNHEY, CDR2 SVGAGI. In DNA form, the CDR3 reads TGTGCCACCCTATCGGGACAGGGGGCTTACGAGCAGTACTTC. The encoded protein is CATLSGQGAYEQYF.

This clone was seen just once. The J gene is TRBJ2-1, the V gene TRBV27; 8 nucleotides align to TRBD2. This CDR3 region has 15 residues. In germline, CDR1 is MNHEY, CDR2 SMNVEV (reference sequence). The ends lost 3 bases at V and 5 bases at J; junction bases unmatched: 6. The chain's CDR3 is CASSLGAGVDNEQFF. In nucleotides, the CDR3 is TGTGCCAGCAGTTTGGGAGCGGGAGTTGACAATGAGCAGTTCTTC.

V is TRBV11-2 and J is TRBJ1-4; D might be TRBD1 (6 bases). The CDR3 runs to 17 residues. Germline V lookup: CDR1 SGHAT, CDR2 FQNNGV. Trimming removed 4 bases at V and 8 bases at J, with 23 bases between. The chain's CDR3 is CASSSAGAGPSDEKLFF. CDR3 sequence (DNA): TGTGCCAGCAGCTCGGCGGGGGCAGGGCCGTCCGACGAAAAACTGTTTTTT.

The chain links TRBV23-1 to TRBJ1-2; 9 bases line up with TRBD1. TRBV23-1 carries the ORF label, with uncertain function. The CDR3 totals 17 residues. J lost 3 bases, V lost 2 bases, and 10 bases had no gene match. CDR3 in DNA: TGCGCCAGCAGTCAACCGCTCGAACAGGGGGCTCACTATGGCTACACCTTC. It specifies CASSQPLEQGAHYGYTF.

The rearrangement joins TRBV3-1 (or the pseudogene TRBV3-2) to TRBJ1-1; the D gene is possibly TRBD1 (6 bases). CDR3 size: 14 residues. Per the germline V gene, CDR1 is LGHDT and CDR2 is YNNKEL (reference sequence). Trimming left V 1 base short and J 2 bases short, with 8 bases between. The CDR3, as DNA: TGTGCCAGCAGCCAAGGGGACACCAACACTGAAGCTTTCTTT. As protein: CASSQGDTNTEAFF.

This chain uses TRBV6-6 with TRBJ1-1; TRBD1 might be the D (6 bases). CDR1 and CDR2 from the germline V gene are MNHNY and SVGAGI (reference sequence). The CDR3 length is 13 residues. V was trimmed by 6 bases and J by 6 bases, leaving 14 bases between them. The chain's CDR3 is CASSDTGRSEAFF. The DNA for the CDR3 is TGTGCCAGCAGCGATACAGGGCGATCTGAAGCTTTCTTT.

This chain links TRBV19 with TRBJ1-5; D uncertain. V lost 6 bases and J lost 6, with 12 bases in between. From germline, CDR1 is LNHDA and CDR2 SQIVND (reference sequence). CDR3 length: 13 amino acids. CDR3 sequence reads: CASRGSRGQPQHF. The CDR3 DNA is TGTGCCAGTAGGGGGTCCCGGGGTCAGCCCCAGCATTTT.

This chain uses TRBV5-1 with TRBJ2-4; D gene unclear. Germline V gene lookup returns CDR1 SGHRS and CDR2 YFSETQ. The germline V and J ends were trimmed by 0 bases and 8 bases, with 18 bases remaining between them. The CDR3 runs 16 residues. CDR3 in DNA: TGCGCCAGCAGCTTGGCGGCCACCATCGACACGGACATTCAGTACTTC. It specifies CASSLAATIDTDIQYF.

The chain links TRBV11-2 to TRBJ1-2; 12 bases map to TRBD1. The germline gives CDR1 SGHAT, CDR2 FQNNGV. J gave up 5 bases and V 6 bases, and 16 bases lay outside the gene matches. CDR3 size: 18 residues. The CDR3 DNA follows: TGTGCCAGCAGTCGGCCGGGACAGGGGGCCCCATCGGGGTATGGCTACACCTTC. This gives the protein CASSRPGQGAPSGYGYTF.

This chain links TRBV9 with TRBJ2-3, with a weak D call TRBD2 (5 bases). This CDR3 is 16 amino acids long. Germline CDR1 reads SGDLS; CDR2 reads YYNGEE. The V end lost 2 bases, the J end lost 0 bases, and 13 bases lay between the germline ends. CDR3 sequence reads: CASSVRGFTSTDTQYF. CDR3 DNA sequence: TGTGCCAGCAGCGTCCGGGGTTTCACTAGCACAGATACGCAGTATTTT. The complete variable domain, with remaining parts taken from reference TRBV9 and TRBJ2-3, reads DSGVTQTPKHLITATGQRVTLRCSPRSGDLSVYWYQQSLDQGLQFLIQYYNGEERAKGNILERFSAQQFPDLHSELNLSSLELGDSALYFCASSVRGFTSTDTQYFGPGTRLTVL.

The CDR3: CAWETSGGTYEQYF. CDR3 bases: TGTGCCTGGGAGACTAGCGGGGGTACCTACGAGCAGTACTTC. The gene calls are TRBV30 and TRBJ2-7; 12 positions agree with TRBD2. The CDR3 extends over 14 amino acids. J lost 2 bases, V lost 5 bases, and 4 bases had no gene match. Germline CDR1 is GTSNPN and CDR2 is SVGIG (reference sequence).